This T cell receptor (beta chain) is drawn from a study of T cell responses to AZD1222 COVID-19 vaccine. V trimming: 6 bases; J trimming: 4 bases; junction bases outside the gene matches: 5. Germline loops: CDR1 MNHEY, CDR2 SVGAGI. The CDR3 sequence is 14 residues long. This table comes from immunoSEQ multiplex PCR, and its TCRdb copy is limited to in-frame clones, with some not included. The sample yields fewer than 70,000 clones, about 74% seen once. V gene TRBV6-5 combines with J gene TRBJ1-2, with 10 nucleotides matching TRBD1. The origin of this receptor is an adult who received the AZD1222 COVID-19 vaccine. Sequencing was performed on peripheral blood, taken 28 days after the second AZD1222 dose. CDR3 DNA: TGTGCCAGCAGGGAGACAGGGGGCCTCTATGGCTACACCTTC. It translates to CASRETGGLYGYTF.